Below, 18 T cell receptor beta chains from the same sample are listed, as sequenced in a study of cytomegalovirus exposure and HLA in healthy donors. 60 Vbeta and 13 Jbeta primers were used in PCR. TCRdb's copy holds only in-frame clones and misses some; the assay was immunoSEQ multiplex PCR. The profile shows roughly 200,000 clones, almost 85% of them singletons. The sample consisted of PBMCs. These receptors were collected from a woman aged 45-59 years in good health and CMV-seronegative.

The gene calls are TRBV30 and TRBJ1-1; TRBD1 might be the D (6 bases). Germline values: CDR1 GTSNPN, CDR2 SVGIG (reference sequence). V was cut by 6 bases and J by 5 bases, with 16 bases left in between. The CDR3 loop spans 13 amino acids. CDR3 in DNA: TGTGCCTGTACCAGGGGATTAGTGACTGAAGCTTTCTTT. Protein product: CACTRGLVTEAFF.

V gene TRBV5-1 combines with J gene TRBJ2-3; 15 bases are shared with TRBD2. Germline CDR1 SGHRS, CDR2 YFSETQ. The CDR3 is 18 residues long. The V segment lost 0 bases and the J segment 8 bases; nucleotides outside the gene matches: 10. CDR3 protein: CASSLELGLAGGRRTQYF. The CDR3 nucleotides are TGCGCCAGCAGCTTGGAGCTCGGACTAGCGGGAGGGAGACGTACGCAGTATTTT.

This sequence joins TRBV28 and TRBJ1-5; D may be TRBD1 (6 bases). Looked up from germline, CDR1 is MDHEN and CDR2 is SYDVKM. Between the trimmed V and J ends, which lost 8 bases and 7 bases, there was a span of 21 bases. The CDR3 extends over 15 amino acids. CDR3 nucleotide sequence: TGTGCCAGCCGGCTGGGGTCCCAACAGGGCCAGCCCCAGCATTTT. It specifies CASRLGSQQGQPQHF.

The chain is built from TRBV6-5 and TRBJ2-5; D uncertain. The J call may be in error: the DNA end matches TRBJ2-7 better. This CDR3 comprises 16 residues. Germline CDR1 is MNHEY and CDR2 is SVGAGI. CDR3 region: CASSYSQALSSYEQYF. CDR3 nucleotides: TGTGCCAGCAGTTACTCGCAGGCCCTAAGCTCCTACGAGCAGTACTTC.

The rearrangement uses TRBV9 and TRBJ1-1; D gene uncertain. The germline CDR1 and CDR2 sequences are SGDLS and YYNGEE. This CDR3 has 14 amino acids. Trimming cost V 4 bases and J 3 bases, with 13 bases left between them. CDR3 loop: CASSSRRFDTEAFF. For the CDR3, the DNA is TGTGCCAGCAGCTCCCGCAGGTTTGACACTGAAGCTTTCTTT.

This rearrangement joins TRBV5-4 to TRBJ2-7; the D is unclear. CDR3 size: 14 residues. Trimming stripped 0 bases from V and 0 bases from J, with 7 bases between. Per germline, CDR1 SGHNT and CDR2 YYREEE (reference sequence). In DNA form, the CDR3 reads TGTGCCAGCAGCTTGGAAAGCAACTCCTACGAGCAGTACTTC. Protein: CASSLESNSYEQYF.

The V and J genes are TRBV7-2 and TRBJ2-1; 8 bases agree with TRBD2. Per germline, CDR1 SGHTA and CDR2 FQGNSA. V trimming: 2 bases; J trimming: 6 bases; junction bases outside the gene matches: 12. This CDR3 comprises 17 residues. As DNA, the CDR3 is TGTGCCAGCAGCTTAAACCCCCATGCGGGAGGAGGCAATGAGCAGTTCTTC. Translated, it gives CASSLNPHAGGGNEQFF.

The rearrangement joins TRBV5-1 to TRBJ2-5; TRBD1 is a possible D gene (6 bases). The V gene's germline CDR1 is SGHRS and CDR2 YFSETQ. The CDR3 spans 14 residues. V lost 4 bases to trimming and J lost 2 bases, with 12 bases between them. The CDR3 DNA reads as TGCGCCAGCAGCGTCGGACAGACTCAAGAGACCCAGTACTTC. It codes for CASSVGQTQETQYF.

V gene TRBV15 combines with J gene TRBJ2-1; 10 nucleotides line up with TRBD2. Germline V gene lookup returns CDR1 LNHNV and CDR2 YYDKDF (reference sequence). This CDR3 comprises 22 residues. V shed 0 bases, J shed 1 base, and the junction held 18 bases outside the gene matches. CDR3 in DNA: TGTGCCACCAGCAGAGATTTAAGGCCTAGCGGGAGCTCGAAATCTTCCTACAATGAGCAGTTCTTC. Residues: CATSRDLRPSGSSKSSYNEQFF.

This rearrangement joins TRBV5-1 to TRBJ2-3; weak D call: TRBD1 (6 bases). This CDR3 has 14 amino acids. The germline CDR1 and CDR2 sequences are SGHRS and YFSETQ. V was pared by 7 bases and J by 2 bases, with 14 bases between. This chain's CDR3 is CASLRDNPTDTQYF. Written as DNA, the CDR3 is TGCGCCAGCCTAAGGGACAACCCCACAGATACGCAGTATTTT.

V usage is TRBV14 and J usage is TRBJ2-1, with D perhaps TRBD2 (5 bases). CDR3 length: 13 residues. Trimming shortened V by 5 bases and J by 4 bases, and 9 bases separated the two germline ends. Germline V gives CDR1 SGHDN, CDR2 FVKESK. As DNA, the CDR3 is TGTGCCAGCAGCGAAGGGAGTTACAATGAGCAGTTCTTC. It translates to CASSEGSYNEQFF.

The V gene is TRBV5-1, the J gene TRBJ2-5; weak D call: TRBD2 (5 bases). Trimming left V 3 bases short and J 5 bases short, with 14 bases between. The CDR3 runs to 14 residues. Germline V CDR1 and CDR2: SGHRS, YFSETQ. DNA for the CDR3: TGCGCCAGCAGCTCACCTAGCATCGCCGAGACCCAGTACTTC. The encoded protein is CASSSPSIAETQYF.

This clone was seen just once. This rearrangement joins TRBV7-8 to TRBJ2-3; 9 bases are shared with TRBD2. Germline V gene data show CDR1 as SGHVS and CDR2 as FQNEAQ. Germline trimming cut 1 base from V and 3 bases from J; bases unmatched to any gene: 5. The length of the CDR3 is 16 residues. The CDR3 loop reads CASSLGAGGRTDTQYF. CDR3 DNA: TGTGCCAGCAGCTTAGGAGCGGGAGGTCGGACAGATACGCAGTATTTT.

The chain employs TRBV7-3 and TRBJ1-3, with a weak D call TRBD1 (6 bases). Trimming took 0 bases from V and 4 from J, leaving 13 bases between them. Germline V gene lookup returns CDR1 SGHTA and CDR2 FQGTGA. This CDR3 contains 16 residues. The CDR3 region is CASSLTAGAPGNTIYF. CDR3 coding DNA: TGTGCCAGCAGCTTAACGGCGGGGGCGCCGGGAAACACCATATATTTT.

The CDR3 is CASRGQRTGTSSYNEQFF. The CDR3 coding sequence is TGCGCCAGCAGGGGCCAGCGTACCGGGACTAGCTCCTACAATGAGCAGTTCTTC. This chain connects TRBV10-1 to TRBJ2-1; TRBD2 aligns across 8 bases. Germline assignment: CDR1 WNHNN and CDR2 SYGVQD (reference sequence). With V trimmed by 6 bases and J by 0 bases, 13 bases remained unmatched. CDR3 length: 18 residues.

The chain uses TRBV6-5 and TRBJ2-2; 10 nucleotides match TRBD1. V was pared by 5 bases and J by 7 bases, with 7 bases of the junction left unmatched. From germline, CDR1 is MNHEY and CDR2 SVGAGI. The CDR3 spans 15 residues. The DNA of the CDR3 is TGTGCCAGCAGTGTGGACAGGGGGGTCTTCGGGGAGCTGTTTTTT. This gives the protein CASSVDRGVFGELFF.

The rearrangement uses TRBV4-1 and TRBJ1-1, with 7 bases lining up with TRBD1. The V gene's germline CDR1 is MGHRA and CDR2 YSYEKL. Losses at the gene ends were 6 bases for V and 11 bases for J; bases not matched to a gene: 15. This CDR3 has 14 amino acids. For the CDR3, the DNA is TGCGCCAGCAGACCCCCCGGGACAGTTTCTGCGGCTTTCTTT. Protein product: CASRPPGTVSAAFF.

This chain uses TRBV5-1 with TRBJ2-4; 12 bases line up with TRBD1. The CDR3 contains 17 residues. Losses at the gene ends were 4 bases for V and 2 bases for J; bases not matched to a gene: 7. Germline V lookup: CDR1 SGHRS, CDR2 YFSETQ. DNA of the CDR3: TGCGCCAGCAGCCTGGGGACAGGGGGCAACTCCAAAAACATTCAGTACTTC. Its translation is CASSLGTGGNSKNIQYF. Full variable domain (remainder filled in from reference TRBV5-1 and TRBJ2-4): KAGVTQTPRYLIKTRGQQVTLSCSPISGHRSVSWYQQTPGQGLQFLFEYFSETQRNKGNFPGRFSGRQFSNSRSEMNVSTLELGDSALYLCASSLGTGGNSKNIQYFGAGTRLSVL.